This TCR beta chain is drawn from a study of shared clonotypes between healthy human individuals. The wider study: There were three CD4 naive, three CD4 memory, two CD8 naive and one CD8 memory plates per donor. Findings of the study overall: The rarefaction results pointed to incomplete sorted-subset sequencing despite large depth.

Looked up from germline, CDR1 is LGHNA and CDR2 is YNFKEQ. The length of the CDR3 is 10 residues. Trimming removed 8 bases from V and 2 bases from J, with 4 bases in between. Terminally differentiated effector memory CD45RA+ cells were excluded from the naive CD8 cells, which were CD45RO-negative and positively selected for CCR7. This was a deep-level run. Repertoires were generated with immunoSEQ multiplex PCR, while TCRdb's copy carries only in-frame clones and drops some. There are about 800,000 clones in the sample; around 96% occur only once, and under 0.25% lies in the top ten. As for this clone: Its antigen is not known.

This receptor was identified in a man aged 25 to 40 in good health. Sample: naive CD8+ T cells sorted from blood. This sequence joins TRBV4-2 and TRBJ2-7; D call uncertain. The CDR3 region is CASGTYEQYF. CDR3 nucleotides: TGTGCCAGCGGGACCTACGAGCAGTACTTC.